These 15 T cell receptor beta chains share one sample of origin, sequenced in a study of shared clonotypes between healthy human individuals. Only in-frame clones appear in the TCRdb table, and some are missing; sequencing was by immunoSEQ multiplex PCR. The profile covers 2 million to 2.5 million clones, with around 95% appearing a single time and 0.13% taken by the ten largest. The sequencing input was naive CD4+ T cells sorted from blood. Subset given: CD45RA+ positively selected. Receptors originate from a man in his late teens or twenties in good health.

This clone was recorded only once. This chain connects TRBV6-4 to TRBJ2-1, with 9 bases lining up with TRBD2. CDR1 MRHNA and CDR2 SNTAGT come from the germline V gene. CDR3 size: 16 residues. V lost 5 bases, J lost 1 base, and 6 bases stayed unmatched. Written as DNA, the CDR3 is TGTGCCAGCAGTATGAGCGGGGGGTGGTCCTACAATGAGCAGTTCTTC. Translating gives CASSMSGGWSYNEQFF.

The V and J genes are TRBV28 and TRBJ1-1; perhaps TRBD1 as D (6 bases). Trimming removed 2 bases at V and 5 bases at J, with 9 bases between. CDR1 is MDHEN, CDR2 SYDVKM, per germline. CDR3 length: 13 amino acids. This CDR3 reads CASSLEDRTEAFF. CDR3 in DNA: TGTGCCAGCAGTTTAGAGGACAGAACTGAAGCTTTCTTT.

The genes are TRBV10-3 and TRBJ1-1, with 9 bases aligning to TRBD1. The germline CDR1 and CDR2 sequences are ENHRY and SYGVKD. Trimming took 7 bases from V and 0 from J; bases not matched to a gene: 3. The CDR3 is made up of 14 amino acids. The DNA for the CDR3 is TGTGCCATCACGGACAGGGGCTTGAACACTGAAGCTTTCTTT. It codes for CAITDRGLNTEAFF.

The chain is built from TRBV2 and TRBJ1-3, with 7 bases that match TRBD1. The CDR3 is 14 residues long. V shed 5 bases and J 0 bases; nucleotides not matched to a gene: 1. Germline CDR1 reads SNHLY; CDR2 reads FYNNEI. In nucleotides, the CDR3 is TGTGCCAGCAGTACAGGGGTCTCTGGAAACACCATATATTTT. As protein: CASSTGVSGNTIYF.

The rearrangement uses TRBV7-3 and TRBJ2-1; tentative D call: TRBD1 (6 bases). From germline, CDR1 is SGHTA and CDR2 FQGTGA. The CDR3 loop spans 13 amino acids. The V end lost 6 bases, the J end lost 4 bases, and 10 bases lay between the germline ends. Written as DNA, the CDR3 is TGTGCCAGCAGAGGGGACAAATACAATGAGCAGTTCTTC. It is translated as CASRGDKYNEQFF.

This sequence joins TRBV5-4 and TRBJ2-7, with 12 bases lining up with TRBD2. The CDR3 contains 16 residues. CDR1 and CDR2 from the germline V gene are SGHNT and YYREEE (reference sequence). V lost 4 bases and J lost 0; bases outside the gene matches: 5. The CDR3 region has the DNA TGTGCCAGCAGCCCGGGACTAGCGGGTCCCTCCTACGAGCAGTACTTC. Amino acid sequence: CASSPGLAGPSYEQYF.

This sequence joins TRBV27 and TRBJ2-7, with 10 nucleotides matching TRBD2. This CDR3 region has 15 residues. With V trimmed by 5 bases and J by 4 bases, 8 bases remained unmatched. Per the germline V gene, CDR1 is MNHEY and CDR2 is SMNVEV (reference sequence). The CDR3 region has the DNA TGTGCCAGCAGTCGAGCCGGGACTAGCGAATACGAGCAGTACTTC. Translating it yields CASSRAGTSEYEQYF.

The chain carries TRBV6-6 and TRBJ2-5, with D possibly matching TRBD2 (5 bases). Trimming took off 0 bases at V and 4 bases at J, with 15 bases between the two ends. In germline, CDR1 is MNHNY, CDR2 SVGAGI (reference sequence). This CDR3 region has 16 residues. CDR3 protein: CASSYSTINGRETQYF. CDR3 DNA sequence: TGTGCCAGCAGTTACTCGACGATTAATGGGAGAGAGACCCAGTACTTC.

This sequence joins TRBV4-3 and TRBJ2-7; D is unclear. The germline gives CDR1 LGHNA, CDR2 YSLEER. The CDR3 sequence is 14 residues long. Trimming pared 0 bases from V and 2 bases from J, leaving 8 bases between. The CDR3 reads CASSQDETAYEQYF. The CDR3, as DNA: TGCGCCAGCAGCCAAGATGAGACCGCCTACGAGCAGTACTTC.

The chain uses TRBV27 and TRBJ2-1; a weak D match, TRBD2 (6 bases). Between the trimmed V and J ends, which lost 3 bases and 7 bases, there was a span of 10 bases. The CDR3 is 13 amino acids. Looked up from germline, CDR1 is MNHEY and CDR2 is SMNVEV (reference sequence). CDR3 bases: TGTGCCAGCAGTTTCCGGGAGTTGAATGAGCAGTTCTTC. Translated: CASSFRELNEQFF.

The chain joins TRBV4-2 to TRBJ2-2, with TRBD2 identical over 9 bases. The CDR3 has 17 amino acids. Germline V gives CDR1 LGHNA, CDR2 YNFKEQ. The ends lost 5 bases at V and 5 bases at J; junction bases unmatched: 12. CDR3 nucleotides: TGTGCCAGCAGCTTGGGCGGGCCTAGCGGGGTAACCGGGGAGCTGTTTTTT. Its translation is CASSLGGPSGVTGELFF.

Here the CDR3 reads CASSPGRGRHYNEQFF. In DNA, the CDR3 is TGTGCCAGCAGCCCAGGCCGGGGCCGACACTACAATGAGCAGTTCTTC. V gene TRBV7-6 combines with J gene TRBJ2-1; TRBD1 or TRBD2 may be the D gene (5 bases each). This CDR3 has 16 residues. V was clipped by 5 bases and J by 3 bases, with 17 bases between them. In germline, CDR1 is SGHVS, CDR2 FNYEAQ.

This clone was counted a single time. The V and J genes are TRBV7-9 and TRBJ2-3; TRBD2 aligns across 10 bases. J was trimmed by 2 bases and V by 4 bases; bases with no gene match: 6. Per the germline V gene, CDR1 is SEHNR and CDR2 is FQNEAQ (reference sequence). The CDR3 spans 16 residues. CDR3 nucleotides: TGTGCCAGCAGCTCCGGACTAGCGGTGATCACAGATACGCAGTATTTT. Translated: CASSSGLAVITDTQYF.

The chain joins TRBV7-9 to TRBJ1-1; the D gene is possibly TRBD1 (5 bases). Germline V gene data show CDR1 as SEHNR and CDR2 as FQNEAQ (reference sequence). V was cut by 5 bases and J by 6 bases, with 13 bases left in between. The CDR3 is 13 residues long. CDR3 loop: CASSPQGYPEAFF. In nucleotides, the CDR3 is TGTGCCAGCAGCCCCCAGGGTTACCCTGAAGCTTTCTTT.

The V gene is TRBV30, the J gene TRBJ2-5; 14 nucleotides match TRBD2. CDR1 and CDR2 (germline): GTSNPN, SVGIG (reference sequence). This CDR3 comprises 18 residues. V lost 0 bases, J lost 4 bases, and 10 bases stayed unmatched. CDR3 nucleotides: TGTGCCTGGAGTGTTGGGACTAGCGGGAGTGGAATGGGAGAGACCCAGTACTTC. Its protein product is CAWSVGTSGSGMGETQYF.